These T cell receptor beta chains were read from a single sample in a study of blood T cells in healthy people across ages. MiXCR was run by TCRdb on the 5' RACE reads, yielding one entry per CDR3 protein. The data hold 700,000 to 800,000 distinct CDR3 sequences, with roughly 45% observed a single time. The sequenced sample was blood. The source is a woman aged 55-70 years in good health. The CDR3 runs from the conserved cysteine through the conserved F or W. Size tells how often a clone was seen (once, few, many) or the class of an expanded clone, and some rows leave it out.

TRBV9	TRBJ2-7	once	CASSVGAGGPHEQYF
TRBV7-9	TRBJ2-1	-	CASSLAGSGGSYNEQFF
TRBV6-2/TRBV6-3	TRBJ1-2	few	CASSYRTGNDYGYTF
TRBV7-9	TRBJ1-1	-	CASSLTTTENTEAFF
TRBV12-3/TRBV12-4	TRBJ2-3	-	CAGSLDLLTDTQYF
TRBV9	TRBJ2-1	-	CASSGGTSGGANEQFF
TRBV6-1	-	-	CASSAQDRVGGYEQYF
TRBV7-6	TRBJ1-5	-	CASSSGTGLQPQHF
TRBV6-1	TRBJ1-5	-	CASSRHPGQGYSNQPQHF
TRBV3-1	TRBJ2-5	-	CASSQIQGARKETQYF
TRBV7-9	TRBJ2-3	-	CASSLEGAVTGAQYF
TRBV11-1	TRBJ2-3	-	CASSLPAVDTQYF
TRBV20-1	TRBJ2-5	few	CSAKMAGSRETQYF
TRBV3-1	TRBJ2-3	-	CASSFVTPGTVTDTQYF
TRBV7-3	TRBJ2-1	-	CACSFYAGEQFF
TRBV4-2	TRBJ1-6	many	CASSPQAAGGRSSPLHF